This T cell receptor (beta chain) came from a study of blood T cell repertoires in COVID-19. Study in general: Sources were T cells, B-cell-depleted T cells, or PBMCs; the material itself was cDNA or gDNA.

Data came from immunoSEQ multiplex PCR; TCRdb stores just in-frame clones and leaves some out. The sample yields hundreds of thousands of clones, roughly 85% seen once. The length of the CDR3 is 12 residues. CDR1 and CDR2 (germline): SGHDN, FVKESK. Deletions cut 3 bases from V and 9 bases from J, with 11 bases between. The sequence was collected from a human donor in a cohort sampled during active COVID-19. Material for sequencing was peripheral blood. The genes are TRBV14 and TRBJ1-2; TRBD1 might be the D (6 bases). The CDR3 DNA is TGTGCCAGCAGCCAGGACAGATTCAGCTACACCTTC. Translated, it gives CASSQDRFSYTF.